Listed below are T cell receptor beta chains from one sample, sequenced in a study of human T cells and chemical hapten exposure. TCRdb passed the RACE reads through MiXCR, listing each CDR3 protein once. The table records 27,000 or so distinct CDR3 sequences, 7.5% to 10% of them present only once. Sequenced material: whole blood, taken in connection with sensitization to the hapten diphenylcyclopropenone (DPC). These receptors came from a man younger than 40 with alopecia areata. Some clones in this sample may be carry-over from other donors' samples. Both conserved end residues are part of each CDR3. A D gene is named only where the DNA matches it firmly. For some rows the clone size is stated as once, few or many, or as a class when expanded; others skip it.

J gene: TRBJ1-5; D gene: -; clone size: -; V gene: TRBV12-2; CDR3 DNA: TGTGCAAGTCGCTTAGTGAGACAGGAGCCAGAATTGCCCTCGAGCAATCAGCCCCAGCATTTT; CDR3 protein: CASRLVRQEPELPSSNQPQHF
J gene: TRBJ2-1; D gene: -; clone size: many; V gene: TRBV6-2/TRBV6-3; CDR3 DNA: TGTGCCAGCAACAAACCCCTTTTAGGGAATAAGAGGCAGTTCTTC; CDR3 protein: CASNKPLLGNKRQFF
J gene: TRBJ2-7; D gene: -; clone size: many; V gene: TRBV28; CDR3 DNA: TGTGCCAGCAGATCGGGTGGGGTCACCTCCTCCGAGCAGTACTTC; CDR3 protein: CASRSGGVTSSEQYF
J gene: TRBJ2-5; D gene: TRBD2; clone size: -; V gene: TRBV4-2; CDR3 DNA: TGTGCCAGCAGCCCCCGTTGGACTAGCGGGGGGGCAGAGACCCAGTACTTC; CDR3 protein: CASSPRWTSGGAETQYF
J gene: TRBJ2-7; D gene: TRBD1; clone size: many; V gene: TRBV20-1; CDR3 DNA: TGCAGTGCTATCGACAGGGGACCAAACGAGCAGTACTTC; CDR3 protein: CSAIDRGPNEQYF
J gene: TRBJ1-4; D gene: TRBD1; clone size: many; V gene: TRBV7-2; CDR3 DNA: TGTGCCAGCAGCTCGAGAAGGGGGCCGACACTTGAAAAACTGTTTTTT; CDR3 protein: CASSSRRGPTLEKLFF
J gene: TRBJ1-1; D gene: -; clone size: -; V gene: TRBV18; CDR3 DNA: TGTGCCAGCTCCGGAAAAGGTGGCACTGAAGCTTTCTTT; CDR3 protein: CASSGKGGTEAFF
J gene: TRBJ2-2; D gene: -; clone size: many; V gene: TRBV29-1; CDR3 DNA: TGCAGCGTTGATAACGTGGGAAGCACCGGGGAGCTGTTTTTT; CDR3 protein: CSVDNVGSTGELFF
J gene: TRBJ1-2; D gene: -; clone size: many; V gene: TRBV4-1; CDR3 DNA: TGCGCCAGCAGCGCAACTACCGAGGCTAACTATGGCTACACCTTC; CDR3 protein: CASSATTEANYGYTF
J gene: TRBJ1-2; D gene: -; clone size: many; V gene: TRBV30; CDR3 DNA: TGTGCCTGGAGTTTGACAGATAACTATGGCTACACCTTC; CDR3 protein: CAWSLTDNYGYTF
J gene: TRBJ1-1; D gene: -; clone size: many; V gene: TRBV29-1; CDR3 DNA: TGCAGCGTTGTAGAGTTGAACACTGAAGCTTTCTTT; CDR3 protein: CSVVELNTEAFF
J gene: TRBJ1-2; D gene: -; clone size: -; V gene: TRBV6-1; CDR3 DNA: TGTGCCAGCAGTGAAGAGCGAAGTAACACCTTC; CDR3 protein: CASSEERSNTF
J gene: TRBJ2-2; D gene: -; clone size: medium-sized; V gene: TRBV7-6; CDR3 DNA: TGTGCCAGCAGCTTCGGCCAAACCGGGGAGCTGTTTTTT; CDR3 protein: CASSFGQTGELFF
J gene: TRBJ1-3; D gene: -; clone size: many; V gene: TRBV29-1; CDR3 DNA: TGCAGCGTTGCGGTAAACTCTGGAAACACCATATATTTT; CDR3 protein: CSVAVNSGNTIYF
J gene: TRBJ2-7; D gene: -; clone size: few; V gene: TRBV6-2/TRBV6-3; CDR3 DNA: TGTGCCAGCAGCTGGGGCAGGGTCTACTTC; CDR3 protein: CASSWGRVYF
J gene: TRBJ2-1; D gene: -; clone size: few; V gene: TRBV11-2; CDR3 DNA: TGTGCCAGCAGCTTTAGCCCCCAAGGAACGGATGAGCAGTTCTTC; CDR3 protein: CASSFSPQGTDEQFF
J gene: TRBJ2-7; D gene: -; clone size: -; V gene: TRBV30; CDR3 DNA: TGTGCCTGGATGTCCCGGGAAGGCCTTAACGAGCAGTACTTC; CDR3 protein: CAWMSREGLNEQYF
J gene: TRBJ2-3; D gene: -; clone size: many; V gene: TRBV29-1; CDR3 DNA: TGCAGCGTGGGACTTGAAACGCAGTATTTT; CDR3 protein: CSVGLETQYF
J gene: TRBJ1-1; D gene: -; clone size: -; V gene: TRBV21-1; CDR3 DNA: TGTGCCAGCAGCAAAAATCAGGGGGCTGACACTGAAGCTTTCTTT; CDR3 protein: CASSKNQGADTEAFF
J gene: TRBJ2-7; D gene: -; clone size: once; V gene: TRBV27; CDR3 DNA: TGTGCCAGCAGCCCTAAAGGGGCCCCCTACGAGCAGTACTTC; CDR3 protein: CASSPKGAPYEQYF